The following is a TCR beta chain sequence with its context. Its antigen is not known. The sample originates from a study of T cell responses to AZD1222 COVID-19 vaccine. Using immunoSEQ multiplex PCR, the repertoire was profiled, and TCRdb retains in-frame clones only, with some absent. The table has under 150,000 clones, over 90% seen once. The germline CDR1 and CDR2 sequences are ENHRY and SYGVKD. V lost 2 bases to trimming and J lost 3 bases; unmatched junction nucleotides: 13. This CDR3 has 18 residues. Study-level results: Most donors were white British, females outnumbered males, and clonal diversity was possibly underestimated.

The sequence was obtained from an adult in good health. The J gene is TRBJ1-2, the V gene TRBV10-3, with 9 bases matching TRBD1. Source: peripheral blood, taken on day 0 of AZD1222 vaccination. The CDR3 spells CAISELFGGQGSHYGYTF. In DNA form, the CDR3 reads TGTGCCATCAGTGAGCTGTTTGGTGGACAGGGGTCTCACTATGGCTACACCTTC.